This TCR beta chain appears in the sequencing data of a study of siplizumab effects on memory and regulatory T cells. Study results and limitations: Fewer alloreactive sequences mapped to unstimulated CD4+ memory cells under siplizumab. Unstimulated subsets captured only a minor fraction of alloreactive clones.

The CDR3 covers 12 residues. Germline V gives CDR1 SEHNR, CDR2 FQNEAQ (reference sequence). With 11 bases removed from V and 6 bases from J, the gap between germline ends came to 14 bases. Remarks on this clone: Its antigen is currently unknown.

Some clones are missing from TCRdb's copy, which holds only in-frame ones; the method was immunoSEQ multiplex PCR. The top ten hold 18% of the sample, which has over 70,000 clones, over 90% seen once. The source is a human donor in good health. The rearrangement joins TRBV7-9 to TRBJ2-1, with D possibly matching TRBD2 (6 bases). Sequenced material: CD8+ T cells sorted from blood. The chain's CDR3 is CAGQSGLNEQFF. CDR3 in DNA: TGTGCCGGACAAAGCGGGCTCAATGAGCAGTTCTTC.